One sample yielded the 6 T cell receptor beta chains listed below, sequenced in a study of T cells in Graves' hyperthyroidism and ophthalmopathy. It was RNA transcripts that yielded the amplified TCR beta CDR3 regions. Researchers ran a first-round RT-PCR on the TCR CDR3 using the HTBI primer set. Using its own MiXCR run on the multiplex PCR reads, TCRdb lists one record per CDR3 protein. The sample yields over 450,000 distinct CDR3 sequences, roughly 14% seen once. The sequenced sample was blood. These receptors were taken from a young woman with Graves' hyperthyroidism.

This clonotype was seen at least ten times. This chain uses TRBV11-2 with TRBJ2-7; 7 nucleotides line up with TRBD2. The germline gives CDR1 SGHAT, CDR2 FQNNGV. Losses at the gene ends were 3 bases for V and 2 bases for J; bases not matched to a gene: 4. The CDR3 totals 14 residues. The DNA for the CDR3 is TGTGCCAGCAGCTTTGGCGGGAGTACCTACGAGCAGTACTTC. It codes for CASSFGGSTYEQYF.

In its sample, this clonotype was seen many times. The V gene is TRBV7-3, the J gene TRBJ2-7, with D tentatively TRBD2 (6 bases). Per the germline V gene, CDR1 is SGHTA and CDR2 is FQGTGA. This CDR3 region has 14 residues. Trimming left V 2 bases short and J 7 bases short, with 15 bases between. CDR3 bases: TGTGCCAGCAGCTTACTCCGGGAGTTAGATGAGCAGTACGTC. Amino acids: CASSLLRELDEQYV.

At least ten counts were recorded for this clonotype. This chain joins TRBV27 and TRBJ1-4; D gene ambiguous. CDR1 and CDR2 (germline): MNHEY, SMNVEV (reference sequence). The CDR3 sequence is 14 residues long. V lost 5 bases and J lost 0, with 7 bases in between. In DNA form, the CDR3 reads TGTGCCAGCAGTCCCGGGACAACTAATGAAAAACTGTTTTTT. Protein sequence: CASSPGTTNEKLFF.

This clonotype was seen repeatedly, ten times or more. The V call is TRBV29-1, the J call TRBJ1-2; D gene uncertain. V lost 4 bases and J 6 bases, leaving 18 bases between the germline ends. Per germline, CDR1 SQVTM and CDR2 ANQGSEA. The CDR3 length is 14 residues. CDR3 loop: CSVVRSDTRNGYTF. DNA for the CDR3: TGCAGCGTTGTTCGGTCGGATACTCGGAATGGCTACACCTTC.

In its sample, this clonotype was seen many times. J is TRBJ2-4 and V is TRBV5-1; 7 bases are shared with TRBD1. With 5 bases clipped from V and 4 bases from J, the junction kept 6 bases outside the gene matches. Germline loops: CDR1 SGHRS, CDR2 YFSETQ. This CDR3 comprises 14 residues. Written as DNA, the CDR3 is TGCGCCAGCAGTCTCGACAGGGAGAAAAACATTCAGTACTTC. Translation: CASSLDREKNIQYF.

This clonotype was observed many times. The chain employs TRBV27 and TRBJ1-5; no clear D gene. V shed 6 bases and J shed 7 bases, with 13 bases lying between them. Germline values: CDR1 MNHEY, CDR2 SMNVEV (reference sequence). CDR3 length: 13 residues. Here the CDR3 reads CASSLFSGQPQHF. CDR3 bases: TGTGCCAGCAGCCTATTTTCGGGGCAGCCCCAGCATTTT.